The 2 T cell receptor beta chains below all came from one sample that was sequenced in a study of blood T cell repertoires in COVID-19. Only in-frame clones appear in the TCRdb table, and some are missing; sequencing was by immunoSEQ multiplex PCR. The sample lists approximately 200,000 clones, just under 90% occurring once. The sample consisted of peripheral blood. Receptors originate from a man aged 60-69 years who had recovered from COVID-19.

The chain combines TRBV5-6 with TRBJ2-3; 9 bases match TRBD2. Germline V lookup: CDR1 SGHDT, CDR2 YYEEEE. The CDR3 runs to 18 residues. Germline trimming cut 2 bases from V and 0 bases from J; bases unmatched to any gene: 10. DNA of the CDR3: TGTGCCAGCAGCTTTGAAGCGGGAGGAAGGGAGAGCACAGATACGCAGTATTTT. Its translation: CASSFEAGGRESTDTQYF.

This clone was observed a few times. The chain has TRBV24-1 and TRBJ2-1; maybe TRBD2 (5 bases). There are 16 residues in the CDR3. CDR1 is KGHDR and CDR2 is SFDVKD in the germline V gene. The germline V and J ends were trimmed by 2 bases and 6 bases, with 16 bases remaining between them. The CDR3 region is CATSDSPGIGGNEQFF. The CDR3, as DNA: TGTGCCACCAGTGATTCTCCGGGGATTGGAGGCAATGAGCAGTTCTTC.